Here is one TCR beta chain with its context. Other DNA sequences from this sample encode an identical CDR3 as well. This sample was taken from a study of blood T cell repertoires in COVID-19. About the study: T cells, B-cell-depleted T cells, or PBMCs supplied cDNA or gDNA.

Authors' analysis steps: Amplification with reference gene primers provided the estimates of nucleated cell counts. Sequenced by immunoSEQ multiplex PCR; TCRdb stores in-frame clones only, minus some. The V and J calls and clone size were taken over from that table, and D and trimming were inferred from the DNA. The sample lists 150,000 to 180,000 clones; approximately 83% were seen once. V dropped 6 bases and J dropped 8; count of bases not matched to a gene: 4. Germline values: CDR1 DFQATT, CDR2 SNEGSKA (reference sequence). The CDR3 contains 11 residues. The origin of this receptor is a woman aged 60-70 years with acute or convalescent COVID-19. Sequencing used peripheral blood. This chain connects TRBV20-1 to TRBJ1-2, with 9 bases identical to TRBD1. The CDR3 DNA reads TGCAGTGCCCGGACAGGGGAAGGCTACACCTTC. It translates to CSARTGEGYTF.